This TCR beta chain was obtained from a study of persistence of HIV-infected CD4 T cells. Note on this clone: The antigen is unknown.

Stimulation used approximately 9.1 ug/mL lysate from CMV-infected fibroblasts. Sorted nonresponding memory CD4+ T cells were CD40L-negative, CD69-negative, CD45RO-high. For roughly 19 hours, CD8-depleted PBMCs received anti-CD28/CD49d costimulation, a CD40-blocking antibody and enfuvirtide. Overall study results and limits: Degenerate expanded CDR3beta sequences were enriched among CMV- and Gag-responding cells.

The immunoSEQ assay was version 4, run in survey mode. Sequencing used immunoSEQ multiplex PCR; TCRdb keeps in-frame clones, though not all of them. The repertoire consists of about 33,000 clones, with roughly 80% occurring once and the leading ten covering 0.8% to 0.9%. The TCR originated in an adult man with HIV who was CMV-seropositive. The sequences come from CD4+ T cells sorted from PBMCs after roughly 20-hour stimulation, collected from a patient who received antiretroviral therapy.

CDR3 sequence: CATSDLRNPLKQYF. CDR3 coding DNA: TGTGCCACCAGTGATTTAAGGAACCCCCTGAAGCAGTACTTC. The V call is TRBV24-1, the J call TRBJ2-7; D unclear. In germline, CDR1 is KGHDR, CDR2 SFDVKD. V lost 1 base, J lost 8 bases, and 14 bases lay in between. This CDR3 is 14 amino acids long.